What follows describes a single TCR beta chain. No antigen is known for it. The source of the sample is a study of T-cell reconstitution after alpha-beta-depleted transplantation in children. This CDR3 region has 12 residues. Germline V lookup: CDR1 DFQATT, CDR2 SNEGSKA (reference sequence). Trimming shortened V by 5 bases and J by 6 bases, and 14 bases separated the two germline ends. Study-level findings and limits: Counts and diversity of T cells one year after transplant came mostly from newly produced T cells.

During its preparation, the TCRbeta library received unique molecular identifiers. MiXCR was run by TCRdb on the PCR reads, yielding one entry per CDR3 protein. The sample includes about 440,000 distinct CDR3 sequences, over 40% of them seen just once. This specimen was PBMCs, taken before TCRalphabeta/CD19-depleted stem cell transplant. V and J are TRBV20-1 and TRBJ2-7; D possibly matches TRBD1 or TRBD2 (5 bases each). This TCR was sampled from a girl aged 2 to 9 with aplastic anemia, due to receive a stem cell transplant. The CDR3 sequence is CSAPEGPSEQYF. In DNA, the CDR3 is TGCAGTGCTCCCGAGGGACCTAGCGAGCAGTACTTC.